These 26 T cell receptor beta chains were all obtained from the same sample, sequenced in a study of T-cell memory formation after mild COVID-19. In TCRdb, the 5' RACE reads were re-called with MiXCR into one record per CDR3 protein. This repertoire shows about 140,000 distinct CDR3 sequences, around 14% found once; its top ten account for around 28%. Sequenced sample: PBMCs or a T cell subset sorted from them (not recorded which). The receptors stem from an adult woman who had mild COVID-19 (a few samples of this study predate the infection). Cell type and time point are not known.

This clonotype was seen many times. The V call is TRBV12-3 or TRBV12-4, the J call TRBJ2-1; TRBD2 agrees at 7 bases. The CDR3 consists of 16 residues. With V trimmed by 5 bases and J by 8 bases, 15 bases remained unmatched. CDR3 DNA sequence: TGTGCCAGCAGTACCTCCGGGACTATCTCGTGGGATGAGCAGTTCTTC. It encodes CASSTSGTISWDEQFF.

DNA for the CDR3: TGTGCCTGGAATTTGGGAACGCCCCACCTCACTGAAGCTTTCTTT. Encoded protein: CAWNLGTPHLTEAFF. The rearrangement joins TRBV30 to TRBJ1-1; unclear D gene. Germline-derived CDR1 and CDR2 are GTSNPN and SVGIG (reference sequence). The CDR3 has 15 residues. V shed 4 bases and J shed 4 bases, with 19 bases lying between them.

The chain combines TRBV4-1 with TRBJ1-3; D is ambiguous. The ends were cut back, 0 bases at V and 4 bases at J, with 10 bases in the middle. Germline CDR1 reads MGHRA; CDR2 reads YSYEKL. This CDR3 spans 15 amino acids. This CDR3 reads CASSQEWYAGNTIYF. In DNA form, the CDR3 reads TGCGCCAGCAGCCAAGAGTGGTATGCGGGAAACACCATATATTTT.

The rearrangement uses TRBV2 and TRBJ1-2; 8 bases align to TRBD1. The CDR3 totals 15 residues. Germline assignment: CDR1 SNHLY and CDR2 FYNNEI. With V trimmed by 10 bases and J by 4 bases, 14 bases remained unmatched. Here the CDR3 reads CATQRQGSSVYGYTF. The CDR3 DNA is TGTGCCACCCAACGACAGGGGTCCTCGGTCTATGGCTACACCTTC.

This clonotype has just a few counts. The chain uses TRBV7-9 and TRBJ2-7; D unresolved. Between the trimmed V and J ends, which lost 0 bases and 1 base, there was a span of 10 bases. The CDR3 length is 15 residues. Germline CDR1 is SEHNR and CDR2 is FQNEAQ (reference sequence). The chain's CDR3 is CASSLALGRSYEQYF. CDR3 coding DNA: TGTGCCAGCAGCTTAGCGCTCGGGCGTTCCTACGAGCAGTACTTC. Filled out from reference TRBV7-9 and TRBJ2-7, the complete variable domain reads DTGVSQNPRHKITKRGQNVTFRCDPISEHNRLYWYRQTLGQGPEFLTYFQNEAQLEKSRLLSDRFSAERPKGSFSTLEIQRTEQGDSAMYLCASSLALGRSYEQYFGPGTRLTVT.

This chain joins TRBV11-1 and TRBJ2-3, with D perhaps being TRBD1 or TRBD2 (5 bases each). The length of the CDR3 is 16 residues. The V gene's germline CDR1 is SGHAT and CDR2 FQDESV (reference sequence). V gave up 4 bases and J gave up 6 bases, with 20 bases separating them. In DNA, the CDR3 is TGTGCCAGCAGCTCACGGGACCCCCGGGATAGGGATACGCAGTATTTT. Protein sequence: CASSSRDPRDRDTQYF.

There are many counts of this clonotype. The chain carries TRBV12-3 or TRBV12-4 and TRBJ2-3, with 8 nucleotides matching TRBD2. V was clipped by 1 base and J by 0 bases; unmatched bases: 0. The CDR3 sequence is 15 residues long. CDR3 in DNA: TGTGCCAGCAGTTTAGGCGGGGGGAGCACAGATACGCAGTATTTT. As protein: CASSLGGGSTDTQYF.

This clonotype turned up a few times. The chain recombines TRBV20-1 with TRBJ2-7, with 11 bases aligning to TRBD2. The V and J ends lost 6 bases and 1 base, in that order; junction bases with no gene match: 5. Germline CDR1 is DFQATT and CDR2 is SNEGSKA (reference sequence). The CDR3 sequence is 14 residues long. The CDR3 bases are TGCAGTGCCCCTAGCGGGAGGACTTCCTACGAGCAGTACTTC. Its protein product is CSAPSGRTSYEQYF.

V gene TRBV2 combines with J gene TRBJ1-1; D might be TRBD1 (5 bases). The V gene lost 4 bases and the J gene lost 4 bases, with 13 bases spanning the gap. The length of the CDR3 is 14 residues. Germline V CDR1 and CDR2: SNHLY, FYNNEI. The CDR3 sequence: CASSGPGGGTEAFF. For the CDR3, the DNA is TGTGCCAGCAGTGGCCCGGGGGGTGGCACTGAAGCTTTCTTT.

This clonotype was observed a handful of times. The V and J genes are TRBV9 and TRBJ2-2; the D is unclear. Trimming cost V 7 bases and J 1 base, with 8 bases left between them. CDR3 length: 13 residues. Germline V CDR1 and CDR2: SGDLS, YYNGEE. The CDR3 DNA sequence: TGTGCCAGCGGATTTCTGAACACCGGGGAGCTGTTTTTT. This codes for CASGFLNTGELFF.

V is TRBV29-1 and J is TRBJ1-1, with a weak D call TRBD1 (5 bases). The germline gives CDR1 SQVTM, CDR2 ANQGSEA. The V end was cut by 3 bases, the J end by 5 bases, with 13 bases between. The CDR3 runs to 13 residues. CDR3 in amino acids: CSVEGGKETEAFF. CDR3 in DNA: TGCAGCGTTGAGGGGGGGAAGGAGACTGAAGCTTTCTTT.

The chain combines TRBV19 with TRBJ2-7; 10 bases line up with TRBD2. Germline CDR1 reads LNHDA; CDR2 reads SQIVND (reference sequence). This CDR3 is built from 15 residues. Trimming took 2 bases from V and 4 from J; bases not matched to a gene: 5. As DNA, the CDR3 is TGTGCCAGTAGTATAAGCGGGAGGGCCATTTACGAGCAGTACTTC. This sequence encodes CASSISGRAIYEQYF.

This clonotype was counted a few times. The chain combines TRBV20-1 with TRBJ2-1, with 11 bases that match TRBD2. The V gene's germline CDR1 is DFQATT and CDR2 SNEGSKA (reference sequence). V was clipped by 6 bases and J by 4 bases; unmatched bases: 5. The CDR3 spans 14 residues. In DNA form, the CDR3 reads TGCAGTGCAGCCTTAGCGGGGGGGTACAATGAGCAGTTCTTC. This sequence encodes CSAALAGGYNEQFF.

The rearrangement links TRBV24-1 to TRBJ2-1; 10 positions agree with TRBD2. Germline V gives CDR1 KGHDR, CDR2 SFDVKD. This CDR3 spans 14 amino acids. Trimming cost V 4 bases and J 10 bases; bases outside gene matches: 6. CDR3: CATSEAATSGEQFF. The DNA for the CDR3 is TGTGCCACCAGTGAAGCTGCGACTAGCGGGGAGCAGTTCTTC.

The J gene is TRBJ2-3, the V gene TRBV12-3 or TRBV12-4; a possible D gene is TRBD1 (7 bases). The length of the CDR3 is 17 residues. The V gene lost 3 bases and the J gene lost 4 bases, with 20 bases spanning the gap. For the CDR3, the DNA is TGTGCCAGCAGTTTTTGGGGGGACAGCCTTGGTCCAGATACGCAGTATTTT. Protein sequence: CASSFWGDSLGPDTQYF.

The V call is TRBV27, the J call TRBJ1-2; 7 positions agree with TRBD1. With V trimmed by 5 bases and J by 4 bases, 10 bases remained unmatched. The CDR3 spans 15 residues. Germline V CDR1 and CDR2: MNHEY, SMNVEV (reference sequence). The CDR3 DNA sequence: TGTGCCAGCAGTCTGGAAGTGACAGGGTTCTATGGCTACACCTTC. It encodes CASSLEVTGFYGYTF.

The chain recombines TRBV4-1 with TRBJ2-3; D is perhaps TRBD1 (5 bases). Germline CDR1 and CDR2: MGHRA and YSYEKL. The length of the CDR3 is 16 residues. V lost 1 base to trimming and J lost 2 bases, with 13 bases between them. CDR3 loop: CASSQGQDTATDTQYF. DNA for the CDR3: TGCGCCAGCAGCCAAGGGCAGGACACTGCCACAGATACGCAGTATTTT.

There are many counts of this clonotype. The chain links TRBV7-9 to TRBJ2-7, with TRBD1 matching over 8 bases. CDR1 is SEHNR, CDR2 FQNEAQ, per germline (reference sequence). Trimming cost V 3 bases and J 3 bases; bases outside gene matches: 4. This CDR3 has 14 residues. The CDR3 DNA is TGTGCCAGCAGCTTTGACAGGGGCTTCTACGAGCAGTACTTC. This translates into CASSFDRGFYEQYF.

The chain employs TRBV5-1 and TRBJ1-5; 9 bases align to TRBD1. This CDR3 spans 15 amino acids. Germline CDR1 is SGHRS and CDR2 is YFSETQ. With 4 bases clipped from V and 3 bases from J, the junction kept 5 bases outside the gene matches. The CDR3 loop is CASSPGTGLNQPQHF. In DNA form, the CDR3 reads TGCGCCAGCAGCCCCGGGACAGGGCTCAATCAGCCCCAGCATTTT. Full variable domain (missing parts from reference TRBV5-1 and TRBJ1-5): KAGVTQTPRYLIKTRGQQVTLSCSPISGHRSVSWYQQTPGQGLQFLFEYFSETQRNKGNFPGRFSGRQFSNSRSEMNVSTLELGDSALYLCASSPGTGLNQPQHFGDGTRLSIL.

This chain joins TRBV7-8 and TRBJ1-4; D is ambiguous. Trimming pared 5 bases from V and 4 bases from J, leaving 14 bases between. The germline V gene encodes CDR1 SGHVS and CDR2 FQNEAQ. CDR3 size: 15 residues. CDR3 amino acids: CASSPRGGSNEKLFF. The DNA of the CDR3 is TGTGCCAGCAGCCCCCGTGGAGGAAGTAATGAAAAACTGTTTTTT.

This clonotype was seen a few times. V is TRBV4-3 and J is TRBJ2-2; D is tentatively TRBD1 or TRBD2 (5 bases each). Germline CDR1 and CDR2: LGHNA and YSLEER. Trimming left V 3 bases short and J 8 bases short, with 13 bases between. CDR3 length equals 14 residues. CDR3: CASSQGPQDGELFF. The CDR3 coding sequence is TGCGCCAGCAGCCAGGGACCCCAGGATGGGGAGCTGTTTTTT.

This clonotype was observed a few times. This chain uses TRBV4-1 with TRBJ1-2, with a possible D match to TRBD1 (5 bases). CDR3 size: 16 residues. Deletions cut 0 bases from V and 2 bases from J, with 13 bases between. Germline V gives CDR1 MGHRA, CDR2 YSYEKL. The CDR3 here is CASSQDLSAGNYGYTF. The CDR3 nucleotides read TGCGCCAGCAGCCAAGATCTTTCTGCAGGGAACTATGGCTACACCTTC.

This rearrangement joins TRBV7-9 to TRBJ2-1, with 13 bases that match TRBD2. In germline, CDR1 is SEHNR, CDR2 FQNEAQ (reference sequence). With V trimmed by 5 bases and J by 7 bases, 5 bases remained unmatched. The CDR3 runs to 15 residues. The CDR3 DNA is TGTGCCAGCAGCCAGGGGACTAGCGGGACTAATGAGCAGTTCTTC. Translation: CASSQGTSGTNEQFF. Full variable domain (remainder filled in from reference TRBV7-9 and TRBJ2-1): DTGVSQNPRHKITKRGQNVTFRCDPISEHNRLYWYRQTLGQGPEFLTYFQNEAQLEKSRLLSDRFSAERPKGSFSTLEIQRTEQGDSAMYLCASSQGTSGTNEQFFGPGTRLTVL.

This clonotype was recorded at least ten times. The chain is built from TRBV12-3 or TRBV12-4 and TRBJ2-1, with a possible D match to TRBD2 (6 bases). The V gene lost 5 bases and the J gene lost 9 bases, with 11 bases spanning the gap. This CDR3 region has 12 residues. DNA of the CDR3: TGTGCCAGCAGTCTCCCAGCGGGTGAGCAGTTCTTC. Protein: CASSLPAGEQFF.

Ten or more counts support this clonotype. V and J are TRBV4-3 and TRBJ2-1; 9 nucleotides match TRBD2. This CDR3 region has 18 residues. After removal of 5 bases from V and 7 bases from J, the junction contained 18 bases not matched to a gene. Germline-derived CDR1 and CDR2 are LGHNA and YSLEER. The CDR3: CASSDEGSGSGRRNEQFF. In nucleotides, the CDR3 is TGCGCCAGCAGCGACGAGGGTAGTGGGAGCGGGAGGCGGAATGAGCAGTTCTTC.

This clonotype has a count of ten or more. V usage is TRBV5-1 and J usage is TRBJ1-4; D unclear. Germline CDR1 SGHRS, CDR2 YFSETQ. Trimming stripped 4 bases from V and 0 bases from J, with 16 bases between. This CDR3 contains 17 residues. This CDR3 is CASSPNWEAATNEKLFF. CDR3 bases: TGCGCCAGCAGCCCCAATTGGGAGGCAGCAACTAATGAAAAACTGTTTTTT. Full variable domain (remainder filled in from reference TRBV5-1 and TRBJ1-4): KAGVTQTPRYLIKTRGQQVTLSCSPISGHRSVSWYQQTPGQGLQFLFEYFSETQRNKGNFPGRFSGRQFSNSRSEMNVSTLELGDSALYLCASSPNWEAATNEKLFFGSGTQLSVL.